These 28 T cell receptor beta chains originate from one sample sequenced in a study of human T cells and chemical hapten exposure. TCRdb reprocessed the 5' RACE reads via MiXCR and lists one record per CDR3 protein. The top ten hold about 3% of the sample, which has 110,000 or so distinct CDR3 sequences, around a fifth seen once. Whole blood that had not been fractionated was the source of extracted total RNA. Receptor source: a human donor in good health.

V and J are TRBV20-1 and TRBJ2-5; TRBD2 matches 7 bases. The length of the CDR3 is 16 residues. From germline, CDR1 is DFQATT and CDR2 SNEGSKA (reference sequence). Germline trimming cut 3 bases from V and 5 bases from J; bases unmatched to any gene: 15. Here the CDR3 reads CSARTTGRGLRETQYF. CDR3 nucleotides: TGCAGTGCTAGGACGACCGGGCGGGGGTTAAGGGAGACCCAGTACTTC.

The chain joins TRBV15 to TRBJ2-1; the D gene could be TRBD1 or TRBD2 (7 bases each). CDR3 length: 17 amino acids. Germline V gene lookup returns CDR1 LNHNV and CDR2 YYDKDF (reference sequence). V lost 1 base and J 0 bases, leaving 13 bases between the germline ends. Here the CDR3 DNA reads TGTGCCACCAGCAGAGTAGAGCGGGACAGCTCCTACAATGAGCAGTTCTTC. Translating it yields CATSRVERDSSYNEQFF.

This clonotype was seen more than once but under ten times. The genes are TRBV12-3 or TRBV12-4 and TRBJ1-1, with unresolved D. The length of the CDR3 is 10 residues. With 2 bases removed from V and 7 bases from J, the gap between germline ends came to 2 bases. The CDR3 region is CASSLYEAFF. The CDR3 bases are TGTGCCAGCAGTTTATATGAAGCTTTCTTT.

The chain recombines TRBV20-1 with TRBJ2-7; 10 bases line up with TRBD1. From germline, CDR1 is DFQATT and CDR2 SNEGSKA (reference sequence). The CDR3 consists of 15 residues. J gave up 5 bases and V 5 bases, and 12 bases lay outside the gene matches. The CDR3 nucleotides are TGCAGTGCTCCCTCAGCCCGGGACAGGGGCAACGAGCAGTACTTC. Amino acids: CSAPSARDRGNEQYF.

This clonotype was detected a few times. V and J are TRBV11-2 and TRBJ2-7, with TRBD2 matching 9 bases. There are 15 residues in the CDR3. Germline V lookup: CDR1 SGHAT, CDR2 FQNNGV. With V trimmed by 5 bases and J by 4 bases, 9 bases remained unmatched. CDR3 bases: TGTGCCAGCAGCCCCTTAGCGGGAGCCAAGTACGAGCAGTACTTC. Protein: CASSPLAGAKYEQYF.

The chain couples TRBV11-2 to TRBJ1-3; maybe TRBD1 (6 bases). Per germline, CDR1 SGHAT and CDR2 FQNNGV. The CDR3 totals 15 residues. V was clipped by 4 bases and J by 2 bases, with 12 bases between them. The CDR3 DNA reads as TGTGCCAGCAGCTCGTTACAGGGACCTGGAAACACCATATATTTT. The encoded protein is CASSSLQGPGNTIYF.

This chain uses TRBV14 with TRBJ1-1; the D is unclear. Germline CDR1 SGHDN, CDR2 FVKESK. The germline V and J ends were trimmed by 0 bases and 1 base, with 12 bases remaining between them. The CDR3 runs 16 residues. The CDR3 DNA reads as TGTGCCAGCAGCCAAGATTTGTACAGATCGAACACTGAAGCTTTCTTT. Its translation: CASSQDLYRSNTEAFF.

The V and J genes are TRBV7-8 and TRBJ1-5; 9 bases align to TRBD1. Per the germline V gene, CDR1 is SGHVS and CDR2 is FQNEAQ. The CDR3 extends over 15 amino acids. V trimming: 5 bases; J trimming: 6 bases; junction bases outside the gene matches: 8. This chain's CDR3 is CASSTRTGEGQPQHF. The DNA for the CDR3 is TGTGCCAGCAGCACCAGGACAGGGGAAGGTCAGCCCCAGCATTTT.

This chain joins TRBV28 and TRBJ1-1, with D possibly being TRBD1 (5 bases). Germline V gives CDR1 MDHEN, CDR2 SYDVKM. V was trimmed by 4 bases and J by 3 bases, leaving 21 bases between them. The CDR3 contains 17 residues. CDR3 in DNA: TGTGCCAGCAGTTCGTACCTTGAGGGGCGGCCGGACACTGAAGCTTTCTTT. This sequence encodes CASSSYLEGRPDTEAFF. Full variable domain (remainder filled in from reference TRBV28 and TRBJ1-1): DVKVTQSSRYLVKRTGEKVFLECVQDMDHENMFWYRQDPGLGLRLIYFSYDVKMKEKGDIPEGYSVSREKKERFSLILESASTNQTSMYLCASSSYLEGRPDTEAFFGQGTRLTVV.

This clonotype was seen a few times. The V call is TRBV3-1, the J call TRBJ2-3; D is uncertain. This CDR3 region has 15 residues. Trimming pared 0 bases from V and 0 bases from J, leaving 7 bases between. Germline V lookup: CDR1 LGHDT, CDR2 YNNKEL (reference sequence). The DNA for the CDR3 is TGTGCCAGCAGCCAAGACGGCCGTAGCACAGATACGCAGTATTTT. It translates to CASSQDGRSTDTQYF.

In this sample, this clonotype turned up a few times. The CDR3 region is CAWRDQGKGAEAFF. DNA of the CDR3: TGTGCCTGGAGGGACCAGGGGAAGGGGGCTGAAGCTTTCTTT. The V gene is TRBV30, the J gene TRBJ1-1, with D possibly matching TRBD1 (6 bases). V gave up 3 bases and J gave up 6 bases, with 17 bases separating them. Germline V gives CDR1 GTSNPN, CDR2 SVGIG (reference sequence). The CDR3 extends over 14 amino acids.

The V call is TRBV20-1, the J call TRBJ1-5, with 10 bases lining up with TRBD1. CDR3 length equals 14 residues. V lost 1 base and J lost 5; bases outside the gene matches: 2. Germline-derived CDR1 and CDR2 are DFQATT and SNEGSKA (reference sequence). The CDR3 reads CSARAGTGDQPQHF. The CDR3 region has the DNA TGCAGTGCTAGAGCCGGGACAGGGGATCAGCCCCAGCATTTT.

V gene TRBV10-2 combines with J gene TRBJ1-1; perhaps TRBD1 as D (5 bases). The CDR3 totals 14 residues. Trimming shortened V by 2 bases and J by 3 bases, and 10 bases separated the two germline ends. The V gene's germline CDR1 is WSHSY and CDR2 SAAADI. The CDR3 sequence is CASSEDSTYTEAFF. The CDR3, as DNA: TGCGCCAGCAGTGAGGACAGTACTTACACTGAAGCTTTCTTT.

J is TRBJ2-3 and V is TRBV6-1; possibly TRBD2 for D (5 bases). Germline CDR1 and CDR2: MNHNS and SASEGT. Trimming removed 8 bases from V and 1 base from J, with 16 bases in between. CDR3 length: 15 amino acids. The CDR3 region is CASLFTPRGTDTQYF. CDR3 nucleotides: TGTGCCAGCCTGTTTACTCCGAGGGGCACAGATACGCAGTATTTT.

The chain links TRBV11-2 to TRBJ2-2; no clear D gene. This CDR3 is built from 13 residues. V dropped 2 bases and J dropped 6 bases, with 7 bases sitting between them. Germline V gene data show CDR1 as SGHAT and CDR2 as FQNNGV. The CDR3 DNA reads TGTGCCAGCAGCTTAAGTCGGTCCGGGGAGCTGTTTTTT. It specifies CASSLSRSGELFF.

The chain's CDR3 is CASSQGPKRPNTGELFF. CDR3 coding DNA: TGCGCCAGCAGCCAAGGCCCCAAGCGGCCAAACACCGGGGAGCTGTTTTTT. The chain links TRBV4-1 to TRBJ2-2, with a possible D match to TRBD2 (5 bases). CDR1 is MGHRA, CDR2 YSYEKL, per germline. V dropped 1 base and J dropped 2 bases, with 14 bases sitting between them. The CDR3 extends over 17 amino acids.

V gene TRBV5-5 combines with J gene TRBJ2-7, with TRBD1 matching 10 bases. Germline CDR1 and CDR2: SGHKS and YYEKEE (reference sequence). V lost 2 bases, J lost 7 bases, and 6 bases stayed unmatched. This CDR3 comprises 14 residues. The CDR3, as DNA: TGTGCCAGCAGCTTTAGACAGGGGGCAGGGGAGCAGTACTTC. Residues: CASSFRQGAGEQYF.

The V call is TRBV28, the J call TRBJ2-1, with TRBD2 matching 7 bases. Germline V CDR1 and CDR2: MDHEN, SYDVKM. With V trimmed by 4 bases and J by 7 bases, 10 bases remained unmatched. The length of the CDR3 is 15 residues. The CDR3 protein is CASSSQTSRANEQFF. The CDR3 coding sequence is TGTGCCAGCAGTTCCCAGACTAGCCGAGCGAATGAGCAGTTCTTC.

This clonotype was counted only a few times. The J gene is TRBJ2-7, the V gene TRBV28; D gene ambiguous. V lost 5 bases and J 2 bases, leaving 7 bases between the germline ends. Germline CDR1 MDHEN, CDR2 SYDVKM. This CDR3 spans 12 amino acids. In nucleotides, the CDR3 is TGTGCCAGCAGTCCGTCAGCCTACGAGCAGTACTTC. Translating gives CASSPSAYEQYF.

This clonotype appeared a few times. The gene calls are TRBV29-1 and TRBJ2-1; perhaps TRBD2 as D (5 bases). Germline V gene data show CDR1 as SQVTM and CDR2 as ANQGSEA. The V and J ends lost 7 bases and 0 bases respectively, with 10 bases between them. This CDR3 has 13 amino acids. CDR3 protein: CSASGSSYNEQFF. CDR3 coding DNA: TGCAGCGCAAGCGGAAGCTCCTACAATGAGCAGTTCTTC.

The chain has TRBV18 and TRBJ1-2; D may be TRBD1 (5 bases). The CDR3 extends over 15 amino acids. Germline values: CDR1 KGHSH, CDR2 LQKENI. Trimming pared 3 bases from V and 4 bases from J, leaving 15 bases between. In DNA, the CDR3 is TGTGCCAGCTCACCGATCCCGGGGGTCGGCTATGGCTACACCTTC. This gives the protein CASSPIPGVGYGYTF.

The genes are TRBV29-1 and TRBJ2-1; 8 bases are a match to TRBD2. CDR3 length equals 16 residues. The junction had 11 bases not matched to a gene; V was cut back by 7 bases and J by 0 bases. Germline V lookup: CDR1 SQVTM, CDR2 ANQGSEA. CDR3: CSAGGGLKSSYNEQFF. The CDR3 nucleotides are TGCAGCGCCGGGGGGGGACTAAAAAGCTCCTACAATGAGCAGTTCTTC.

Only a few counts were recorded for this clonotype. This chain uses TRBV7-8 with TRBJ2-7; D gene unclear. There are 14 residues in the CDR3. Trimming shortened V by 1 base and J by 3 bases, and 10 bases separated the two germline ends. Germline V gives CDR1 SGHVS, CDR2 FQNEAQ. DNA of the CDR3: TGTGCCAGCAGCTTAGACGAACTCCTCTACGAGCAGTACTTC. This sequence encodes CASSLDELLYEQYF.

In its sample, this clonotype was seen many times. The V call is TRBV29-1, the J call TRBJ1-1, with 7 bases fitting TRBD1. The CDR3 covers 12 residues. CDR1 is SQVTM, CDR2 ANQGSEA, per germline. In DNA, the CDR3 is TGCAGGGGGAGGGACAGCCCCACTGAAGCTTTCTTT. Protein sequence: CRGRDSPTEAFF.

This clonotype has just a few counts. The chain employs TRBV27 and TRBJ2-5; D possibly uses TRBD1 or TRBD2 (6 bases each). The germline CDR1 and CDR2 sequences are MNHEY and SMNVEV (reference sequence). CDR3 size: 16 residues. V lost 5 bases and J 5 bases, leaving 21 bases between the germline ends. CDR3 nucleotides: TGTGCCAGCAGTCTAGCTAGCGCCACAGGGTCGGAGACCCAGTACTTC. Translated, it gives CASSLASATGSETQYF.

The V call is TRBV9, the J call TRBJ2-3, with D hard to call. Germline lookup yields CDR1 SGDLS and CDR2 YYNGEE. Trimming left V 3 bases short and J 1 base short, with 9 bases between. The CDR3 totals 14 residues. This CDR3 reads CASSALLGTDTQYF. CDR3 bases: TGTGCCAGCAGCGCCCTATTAGGCACAGATACGCAGTATTTT.

The chain uses TRBV21-1 and TRBJ2-5; the DNA was not compared with TRBD2, the D call given in the table. TRBV21-1 is deemed a pseudogene. This CDR3 is 16 amino acids long. In nucleotides, the CDR3 is TGTGCCAGCGGATGGGATGCTGAGCGGAAACAAGAGACCCAGTACTTC. Amino acids: CASGWDAERKQETQYF.

This clonotype was observed a few times. V gene TRBV3-1 combines with J gene TRBJ2-7; D remains unclear. The germline CDR1 and CDR2 sequences are LGHDT and YNNKEL (reference sequence). This CDR3 comprises 11 residues. Trimming pared 1 base from V and 5 bases from J, leaving 3 bases between. The CDR3 here is CASSQAHEQYF. CDR3 DNA sequence: TGTGCCAGCAGCCAAGCTCACGAGCAGTACTTC.